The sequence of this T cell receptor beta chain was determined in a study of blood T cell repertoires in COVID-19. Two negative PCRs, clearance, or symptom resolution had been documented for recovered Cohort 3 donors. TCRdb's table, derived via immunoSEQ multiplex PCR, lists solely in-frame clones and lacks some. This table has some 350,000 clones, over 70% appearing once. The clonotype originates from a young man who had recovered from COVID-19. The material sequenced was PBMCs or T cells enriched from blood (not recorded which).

The CDR3 loop is CASSLLPRDEQYF. The CDR3 DNA follows: TGTGCCAGCAGTTTACTCCCCCGGGACGAGCAGTACTTC. V and J are TRBV12-3 or TRBV12-4 and TRBJ2-7; no clear D. The CDR3 totals 13 residues. With 2 bases removed from V and 5 bases from J, the gap between germline ends came to 10 bases.